This T cell receptor (beta chain) was sequenced during a study of cytomegalovirus exposure and HLA in healthy donors. Study as a whole: Of approximately 400 genotyped donors, about 80% clustered with self-reported Caucasian donors.

The CDR3 consists of 17 residues. V lost 2 bases to trimming and J lost 4 bases, with 21 bases between them. Germline V CDR1 and CDR2: SGDLS, YYNGEE. Study outcomes and limitations: Beyond CMV serostatus, there was no information to go on about immune exposure. A later analysis linked a missense variant in DCLRE1C to the trimming of TCR beta V and J genes.

A note on this clone: What it binds is not known.

It was with 60 Vbeta and 13 Jbeta primers that the PCR ran. Only in-frame clones appear in the TCRdb table, and some are missing; sequencing was by immunoSEQ multiplex PCR. The sample lists 150,000 to 180,000 clones, about 76% occurring once. Specimen: PBMCs. The gene calls are TRBV9 and TRBJ1-2; a possible D gene is TRBD1 (5 bases). The receptor's source is a man aged 30 to 39 in good health and CMV-seropositive. The CDR3 protein is CASSVDQGGATGYGYTF. DNA for the CDR3: TGTGCCAGCAGCGTTGATCAAGGAGGGGCCACGGGCTATGGCTACACCTTC.